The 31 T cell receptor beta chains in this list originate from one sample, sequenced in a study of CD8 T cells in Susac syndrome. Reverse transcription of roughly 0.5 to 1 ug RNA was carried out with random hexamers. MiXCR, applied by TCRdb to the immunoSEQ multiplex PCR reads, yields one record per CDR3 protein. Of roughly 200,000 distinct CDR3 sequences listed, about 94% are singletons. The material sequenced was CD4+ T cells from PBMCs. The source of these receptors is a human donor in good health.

The CDR3 here is CASSRARPAYGYTF. DNA for the CDR3: TGTGCCAGCAGCAGGGCCCGGCCGGCCTATGGCTACACCTTC. This chain joins TRBV13 and TRBJ1-2; D ambiguous. V lost 5 bases to trimming and J lost 4 bases, with 14 bases between them. This CDR3 is built from 14 residues. Germline values: CDR1 PRHDT, CDR2 FYEKMQ (reference sequence).

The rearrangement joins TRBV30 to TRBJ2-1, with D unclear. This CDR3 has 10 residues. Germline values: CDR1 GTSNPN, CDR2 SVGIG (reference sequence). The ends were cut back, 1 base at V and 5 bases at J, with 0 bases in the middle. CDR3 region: CAWSDNEQFF. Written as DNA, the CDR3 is TGTGCCTGGAGTGACAATGAGCAGTTCTTC.

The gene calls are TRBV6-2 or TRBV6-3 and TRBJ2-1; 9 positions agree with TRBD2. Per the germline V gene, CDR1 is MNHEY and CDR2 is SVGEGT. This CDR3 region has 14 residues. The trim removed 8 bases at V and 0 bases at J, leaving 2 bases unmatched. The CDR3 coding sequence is TGTGCCAGCCGTAGCGGGGGCTCCTACAATGAGCAGTTCTTC. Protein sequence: CASRSGGSYNEQFF.

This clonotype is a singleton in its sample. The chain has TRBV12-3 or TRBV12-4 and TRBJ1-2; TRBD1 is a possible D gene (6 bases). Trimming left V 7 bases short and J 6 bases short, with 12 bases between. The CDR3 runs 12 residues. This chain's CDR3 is CASTLRGDGYTF. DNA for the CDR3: TGTGCCAGCACCCTGAGGGGGGATGGCTACACCTTC.

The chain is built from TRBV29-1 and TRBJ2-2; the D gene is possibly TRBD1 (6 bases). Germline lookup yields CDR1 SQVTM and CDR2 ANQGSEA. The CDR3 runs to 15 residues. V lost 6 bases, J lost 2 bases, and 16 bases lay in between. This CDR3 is CSVIFQGSNTGELFF. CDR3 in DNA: TGCAGCGTAATCTTTCAGGGGAGTAACACCGGGGAGCTGTTTTTT.

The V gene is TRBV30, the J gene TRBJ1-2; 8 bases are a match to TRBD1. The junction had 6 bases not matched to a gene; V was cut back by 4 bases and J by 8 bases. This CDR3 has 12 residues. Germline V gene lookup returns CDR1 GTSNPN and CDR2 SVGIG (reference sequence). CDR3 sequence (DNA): TGTGCCTGGATCCGGACAGGGTTCGGCTACACCTTC. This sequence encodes CAWIRTGFGYTF.

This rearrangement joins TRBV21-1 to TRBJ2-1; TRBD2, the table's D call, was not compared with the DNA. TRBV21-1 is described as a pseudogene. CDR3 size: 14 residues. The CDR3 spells CASSSHPLASEQFF. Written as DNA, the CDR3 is TGTGCCAGCAGCTCCCACCCCCTAGCGAGTGAGCAGTTCTTC.

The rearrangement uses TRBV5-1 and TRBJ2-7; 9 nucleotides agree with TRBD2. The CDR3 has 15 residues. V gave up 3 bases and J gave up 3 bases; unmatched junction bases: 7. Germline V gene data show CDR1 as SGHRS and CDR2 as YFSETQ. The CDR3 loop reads CASSWGLALIYEQYF. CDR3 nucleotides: TGCGCCAGCAGCTGGGGACTAGCATTAATCTACGAGCAGTACTTC.

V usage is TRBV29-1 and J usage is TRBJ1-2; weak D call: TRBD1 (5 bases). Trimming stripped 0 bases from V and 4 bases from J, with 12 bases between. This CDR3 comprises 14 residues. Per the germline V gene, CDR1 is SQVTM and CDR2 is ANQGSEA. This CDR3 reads CSVEEMVGTYGYTF. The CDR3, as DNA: TGCAGCGTTGAAGAAATGGTGGGGACCTATGGCTACACCTTC.

The CDR3 DNA reads TGTGCCAGCGGAAGCGGGGGGACCTACGAGCAGTACTTC. It encodes CASGSGGTYEQYF. The rearrangement uses TRBV6-1 and TRBJ2-7; 9 bases agree with TRBD2. The CDR3 loop spans 13 amino acids. Germline V CDR1 and CDR2: MNHNS, SASEGT. Trimming took 8 bases from V and 2 from J; bases not matched to a gene: 4.

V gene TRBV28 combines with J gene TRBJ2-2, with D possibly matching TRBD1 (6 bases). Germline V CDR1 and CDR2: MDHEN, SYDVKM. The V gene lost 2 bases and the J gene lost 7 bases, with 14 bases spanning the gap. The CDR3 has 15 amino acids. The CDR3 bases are TGTGCCAGCAGTTTAAGCCAGGGGATGGTCGGGGAGCTGTTTTTT. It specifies CASSLSQGMVGELFF.

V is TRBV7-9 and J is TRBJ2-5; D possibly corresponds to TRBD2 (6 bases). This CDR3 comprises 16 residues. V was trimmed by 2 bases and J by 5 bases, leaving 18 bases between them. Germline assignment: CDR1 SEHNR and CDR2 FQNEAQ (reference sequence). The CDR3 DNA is TGTGCCAGCAGCTTATTGCCGGGAGAGGGCGACGAGACCCAGTACTTC. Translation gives CASSLLPGEGDETQYF.

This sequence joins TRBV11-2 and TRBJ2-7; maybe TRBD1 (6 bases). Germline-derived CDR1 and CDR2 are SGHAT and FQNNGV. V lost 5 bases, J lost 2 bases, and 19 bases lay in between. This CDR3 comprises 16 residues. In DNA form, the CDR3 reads TGTGCCAGCAGCCACAAAGACAGGTCTGGGGCCTACGAGCAGTACTTC. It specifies CASSHKDRSGAYEQYF.

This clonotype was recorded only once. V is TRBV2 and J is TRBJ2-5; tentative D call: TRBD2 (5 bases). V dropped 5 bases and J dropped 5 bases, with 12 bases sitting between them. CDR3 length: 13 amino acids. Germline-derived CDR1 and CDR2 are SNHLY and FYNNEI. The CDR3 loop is CASSRGRTETQYF. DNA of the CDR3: TGTGCCAGCAGTCGAGGGCGTACGGAGACCCAGTACTTC. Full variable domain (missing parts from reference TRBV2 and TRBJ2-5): EPEVTQTPSHQVTQMGQEVILRCVPISNHLYFYWYRQILGQKVEFLVSFYNNEISEKSEIFDDQFSVERPDGSNFTLKIRSTKLEDSAMYFCASSRGRTETQYFGPGTRLLVL.

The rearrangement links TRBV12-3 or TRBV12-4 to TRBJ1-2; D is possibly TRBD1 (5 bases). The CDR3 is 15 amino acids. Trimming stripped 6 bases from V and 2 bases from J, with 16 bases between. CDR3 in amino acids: CASSPWGGYNYGYTF. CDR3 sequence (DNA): TGTGCCAGCAGCCCCTGGGGGGGATACAACTATGGCTACACCTTC.

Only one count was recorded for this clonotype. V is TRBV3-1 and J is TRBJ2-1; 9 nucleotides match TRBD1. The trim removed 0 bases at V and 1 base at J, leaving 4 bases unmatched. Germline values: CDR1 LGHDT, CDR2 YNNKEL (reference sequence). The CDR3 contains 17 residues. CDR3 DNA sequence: TGTGCCAGCAGCCAAGACCCCGGGACAGGGTCCTACAATGAGCAGTTCTTC. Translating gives CASSQDPGTGSYNEQFF.

CDR3 region: CATSITGGFGYTF. The DNA of the CDR3 is TGTGCCACCAGCATTACAGGGGGCTTTGGCTACACCTTC. J is TRBJ1-2 and V is TRBV19, with 9 bases matching TRBD1. The CDR3 spans 13 residues. Germline V gene data show CDR1 as LNHDA and CDR2 as SQIVND (reference sequence). J gave up 7 bases and V 10 bases, and 10 bases lay outside the gene matches.

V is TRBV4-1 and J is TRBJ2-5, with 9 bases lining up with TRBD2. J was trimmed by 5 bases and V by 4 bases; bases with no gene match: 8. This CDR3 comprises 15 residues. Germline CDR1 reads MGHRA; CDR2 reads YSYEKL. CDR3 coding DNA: TGCGCCAGCAGCCGTAGCGGGAGATATGGGGAGACCCAGTACTTC. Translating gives CASSRSGRYGETQYF.

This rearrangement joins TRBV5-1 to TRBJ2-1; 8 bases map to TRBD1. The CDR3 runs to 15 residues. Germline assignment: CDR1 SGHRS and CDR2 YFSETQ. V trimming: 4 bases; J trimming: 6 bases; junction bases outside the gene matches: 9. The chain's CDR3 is CASSDAHGTGNEQFF. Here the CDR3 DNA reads TGCGCCAGCAGCGACGCCCACGGGACAGGCAATGAGCAGTTCTTC.

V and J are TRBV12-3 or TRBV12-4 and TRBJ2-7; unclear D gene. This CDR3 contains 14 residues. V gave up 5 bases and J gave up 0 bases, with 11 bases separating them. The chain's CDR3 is CASSRTSSSYEQYF. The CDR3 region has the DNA TGTGCCAGCAGTCGGACGTCGAGCTCCTACGAGCAGTACTTC.

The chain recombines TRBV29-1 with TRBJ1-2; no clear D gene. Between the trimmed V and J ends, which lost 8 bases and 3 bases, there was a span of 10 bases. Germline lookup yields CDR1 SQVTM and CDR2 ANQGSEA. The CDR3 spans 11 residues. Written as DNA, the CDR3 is TGCAGCCTTGGGGAGGACTATGGCTACACCTTC. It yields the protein CSLGEDYGYTF.

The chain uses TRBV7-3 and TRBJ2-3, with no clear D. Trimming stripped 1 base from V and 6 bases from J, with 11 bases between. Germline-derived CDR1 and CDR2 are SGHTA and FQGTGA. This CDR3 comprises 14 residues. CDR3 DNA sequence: TGTGCCAGCAGCTTAAACCCCTCGAAGGATACGCAGTATTTT. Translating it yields CASSLNPSKDTQYF. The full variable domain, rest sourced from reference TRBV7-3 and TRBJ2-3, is GAGVSQTPSNKVTEKGKYVELRCDPISGHTALYWYRQSLGQGPEFLIYFQGTGAADDSGLPNDRFFAVRPEGSVSTLKIQRTERGDSAVYLCASSLNPSKDTQYFGPGTRLTVL.

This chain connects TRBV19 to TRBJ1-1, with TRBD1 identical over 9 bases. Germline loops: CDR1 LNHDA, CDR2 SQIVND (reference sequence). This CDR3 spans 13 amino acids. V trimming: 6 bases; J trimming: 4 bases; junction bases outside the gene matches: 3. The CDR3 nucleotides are TGTGCCAGTAGCTCACAGGGGGCCACTGAAGCTTTCTTT. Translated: CASSSQGATEAFF. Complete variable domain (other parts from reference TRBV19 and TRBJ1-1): DGGITQSPKYLFRKEGQNVTLSCEQNLNHDAMYWYRQDPGQGLRLIYYSQIVNDFQKGDIAEGYSVSREKKESFPLTVTSAQKNPTAFYLCASSSQGATEAFFGQGTRLTVV.

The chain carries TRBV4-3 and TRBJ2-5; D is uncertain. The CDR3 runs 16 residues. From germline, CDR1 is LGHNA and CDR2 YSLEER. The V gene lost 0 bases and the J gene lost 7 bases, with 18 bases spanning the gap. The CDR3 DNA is TGCGCCAGCAGCCAAGATGTGGCAGGCATTACGGGGACCCAGTACTTC. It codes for CASSQDVAGITGTQYF.

This CDR3 reads CSASYRGYEQYF. The CDR3, as DNA: TGCAGTGCTAGCTACAGGGGGTACGAGCAGTACTTC. The chain uses TRBV20-1 and TRBJ2-7; TRBD1 matches at 8 bases. Losses at the gene ends were 3 bases for V and 4 bases for J; bases not matched to a gene: 2. CDR3 size: 12 residues. Germline lookup yields CDR1 DFQATT and CDR2 SNEGSKA (reference sequence).

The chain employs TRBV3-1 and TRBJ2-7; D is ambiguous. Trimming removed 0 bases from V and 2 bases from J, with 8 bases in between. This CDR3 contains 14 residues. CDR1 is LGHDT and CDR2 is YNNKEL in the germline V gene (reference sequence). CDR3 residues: CASSQDSRTYEQYF. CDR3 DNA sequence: TGTGCCAGCAGCCAAGATTCTAGGACCTACGAGCAGTACTTC.

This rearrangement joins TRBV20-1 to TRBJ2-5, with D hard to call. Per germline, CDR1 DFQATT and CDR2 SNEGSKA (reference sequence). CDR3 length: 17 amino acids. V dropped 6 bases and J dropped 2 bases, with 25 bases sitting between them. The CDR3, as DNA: TGCAGTGCCGCAATTAGGCAGTCGTCCCCCCCTCAAGAGACCCAGTACTTC. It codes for CSAAIRQSSPPQETQYF.

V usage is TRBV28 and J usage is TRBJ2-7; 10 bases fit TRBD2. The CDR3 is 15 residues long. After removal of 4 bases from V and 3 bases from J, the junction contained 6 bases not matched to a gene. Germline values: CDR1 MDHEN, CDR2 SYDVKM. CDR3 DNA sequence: TGTGCCAGCAGTTCTATAGCGGGAGGACGCTACGAGCAGTACTTC. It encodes CASSSIAGGRYEQYF.

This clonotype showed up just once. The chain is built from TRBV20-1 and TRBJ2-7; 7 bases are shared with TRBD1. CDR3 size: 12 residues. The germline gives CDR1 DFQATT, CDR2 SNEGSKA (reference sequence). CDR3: CSALGQGDEQYF. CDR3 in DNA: TGCAGCGCCCTCGGGCAGGGGGACGAGCAGTACTTC.

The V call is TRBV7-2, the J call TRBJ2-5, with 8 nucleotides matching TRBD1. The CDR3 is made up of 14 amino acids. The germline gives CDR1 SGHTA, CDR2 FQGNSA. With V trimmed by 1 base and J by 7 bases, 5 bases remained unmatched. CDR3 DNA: TGTGCCAGCAGCTTAGGGACAGGGAAGGTGACCCAGTACTTC. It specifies CASSLGTGKVTQYF.

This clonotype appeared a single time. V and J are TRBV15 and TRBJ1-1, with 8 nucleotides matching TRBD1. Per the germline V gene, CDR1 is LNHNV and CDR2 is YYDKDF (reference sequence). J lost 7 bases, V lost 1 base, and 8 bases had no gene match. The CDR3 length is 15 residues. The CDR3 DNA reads TGTGCCACCAGCAGAGCAGACAGGGGCATTATTGAAGCTTTCTTT. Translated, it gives CATSRADRGIIEAFF.